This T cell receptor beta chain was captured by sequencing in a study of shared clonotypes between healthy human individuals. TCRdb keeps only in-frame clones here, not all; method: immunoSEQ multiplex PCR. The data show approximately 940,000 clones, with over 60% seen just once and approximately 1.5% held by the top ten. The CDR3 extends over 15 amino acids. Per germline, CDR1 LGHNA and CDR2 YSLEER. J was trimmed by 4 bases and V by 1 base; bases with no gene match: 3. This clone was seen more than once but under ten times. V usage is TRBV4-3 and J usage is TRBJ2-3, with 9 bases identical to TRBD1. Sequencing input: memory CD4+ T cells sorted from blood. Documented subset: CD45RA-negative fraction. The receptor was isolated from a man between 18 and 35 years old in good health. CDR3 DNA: TGCGCCAGCAGCCAAGGGGGACAGGGCCCAGATACGCAGTATTTT. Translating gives CASSQGGQGPDTQYF.